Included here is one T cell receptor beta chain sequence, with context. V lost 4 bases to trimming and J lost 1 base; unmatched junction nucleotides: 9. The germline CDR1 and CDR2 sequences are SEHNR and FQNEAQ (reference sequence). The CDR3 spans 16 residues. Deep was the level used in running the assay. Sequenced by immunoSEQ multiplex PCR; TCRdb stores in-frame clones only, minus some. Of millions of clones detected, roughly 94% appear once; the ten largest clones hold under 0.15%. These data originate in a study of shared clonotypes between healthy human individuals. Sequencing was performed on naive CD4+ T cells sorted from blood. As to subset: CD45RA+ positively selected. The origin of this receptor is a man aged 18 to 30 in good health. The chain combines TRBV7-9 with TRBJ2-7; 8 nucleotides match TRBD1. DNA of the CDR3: TGTGCCAGCAGCTCCTTGTCGCGGACAGGGTCCTACGAGCAGTACTTC. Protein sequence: CASSSLSRTGSYEQYF.